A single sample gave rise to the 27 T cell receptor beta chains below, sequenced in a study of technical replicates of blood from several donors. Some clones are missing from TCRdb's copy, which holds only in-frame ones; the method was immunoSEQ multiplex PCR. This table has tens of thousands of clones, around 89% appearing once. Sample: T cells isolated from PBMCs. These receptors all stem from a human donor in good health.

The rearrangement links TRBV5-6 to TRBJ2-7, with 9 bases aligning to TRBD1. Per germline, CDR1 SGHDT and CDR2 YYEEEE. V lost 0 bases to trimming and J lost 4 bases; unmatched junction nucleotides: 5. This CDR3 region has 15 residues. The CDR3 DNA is TGTGCCAGCAGCTTGGGGACAGGGGCCTATTACGAGCAGTACTTC. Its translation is CASSLGTGAYYEQYF.

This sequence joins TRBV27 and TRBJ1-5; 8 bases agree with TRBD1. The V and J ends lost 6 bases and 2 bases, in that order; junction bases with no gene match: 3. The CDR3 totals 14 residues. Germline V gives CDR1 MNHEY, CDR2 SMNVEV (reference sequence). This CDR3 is CASRETGGNQPQHF. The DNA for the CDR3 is TGTGCCAGCAGAGAGACAGGGGGCAATCAGCCCCAGCATTTT.

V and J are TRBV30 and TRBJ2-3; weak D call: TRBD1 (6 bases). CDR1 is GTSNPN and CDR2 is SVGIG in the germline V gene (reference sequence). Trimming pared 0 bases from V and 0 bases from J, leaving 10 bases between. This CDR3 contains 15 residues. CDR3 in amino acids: CAWSVQRGSTDTQYF. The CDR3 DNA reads TGTGCCTGGAGTGTACAAAGGGGGAGCACAGATACGCAGTATTTT.

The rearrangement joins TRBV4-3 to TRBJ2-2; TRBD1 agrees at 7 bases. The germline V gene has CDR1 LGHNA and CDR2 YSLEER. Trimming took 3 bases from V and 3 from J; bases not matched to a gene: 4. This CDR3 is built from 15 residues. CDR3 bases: TGCGCCAGCAGCCAGGACAGGAGATACACCGGGGAGCTGTTTTTT. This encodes CASSQDRRYTGELFF.

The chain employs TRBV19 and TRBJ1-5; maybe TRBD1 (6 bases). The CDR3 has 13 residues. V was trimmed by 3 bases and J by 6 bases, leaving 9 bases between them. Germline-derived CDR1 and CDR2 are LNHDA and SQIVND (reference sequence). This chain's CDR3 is CASSMQGLQPQHF. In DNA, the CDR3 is TGTGCCAGTAGTATGCAGGGGCTTCAGCCCCAGCATTTT.

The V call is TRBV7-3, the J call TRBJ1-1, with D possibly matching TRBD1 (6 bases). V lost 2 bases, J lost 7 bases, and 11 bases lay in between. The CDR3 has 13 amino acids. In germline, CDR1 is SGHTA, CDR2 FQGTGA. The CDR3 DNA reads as TGTGCCAGCAGCTTAGGGGGCGGCTTTGAAGCTTTCTTT. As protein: CASSLGGGFEAFF.

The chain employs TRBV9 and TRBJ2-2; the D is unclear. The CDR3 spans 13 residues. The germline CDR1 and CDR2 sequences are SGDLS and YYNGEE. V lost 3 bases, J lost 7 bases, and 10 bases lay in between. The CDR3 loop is CASSGHLLGELFF. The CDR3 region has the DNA TGTGCCAGCAGCGGGCATTTGCTCGGGGAGCTGTTTTTT.

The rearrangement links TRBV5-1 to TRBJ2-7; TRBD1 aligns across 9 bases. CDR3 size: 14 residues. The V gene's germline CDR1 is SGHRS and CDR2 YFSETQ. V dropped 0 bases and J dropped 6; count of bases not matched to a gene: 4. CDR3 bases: TGCGCCAGCAGCTTGGGGGACAGGGTCTCCGAGCAGTACTTC. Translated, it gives CASSLGDRVSEQYF.

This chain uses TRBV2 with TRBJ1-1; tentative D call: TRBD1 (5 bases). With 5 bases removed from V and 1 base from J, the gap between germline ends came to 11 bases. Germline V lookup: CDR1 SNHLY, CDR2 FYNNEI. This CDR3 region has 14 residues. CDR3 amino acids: CASSQQGRNTEAFF. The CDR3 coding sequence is TGTGCCAGCAGTCAGCAGGGCAGGAACACTGAAGCTTTCTTT.

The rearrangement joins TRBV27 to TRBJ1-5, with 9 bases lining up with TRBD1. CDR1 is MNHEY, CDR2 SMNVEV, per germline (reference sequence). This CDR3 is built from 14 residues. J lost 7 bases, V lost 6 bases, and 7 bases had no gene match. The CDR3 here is CASRSGTGSQPQHF. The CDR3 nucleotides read TGTGCCAGCAGATCCGGGACAGGGAGCCAGCCCCAGCATTTT.

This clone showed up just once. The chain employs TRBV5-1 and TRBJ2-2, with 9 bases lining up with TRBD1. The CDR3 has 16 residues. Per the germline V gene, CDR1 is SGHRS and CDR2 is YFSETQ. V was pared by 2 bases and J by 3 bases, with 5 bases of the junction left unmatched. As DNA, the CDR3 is TGCGCCAGCAGCTTAGGGGACAGGGTGGACACCGGGGAGCTGTTTTTT. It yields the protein CASSLGDRVDTGELFF.

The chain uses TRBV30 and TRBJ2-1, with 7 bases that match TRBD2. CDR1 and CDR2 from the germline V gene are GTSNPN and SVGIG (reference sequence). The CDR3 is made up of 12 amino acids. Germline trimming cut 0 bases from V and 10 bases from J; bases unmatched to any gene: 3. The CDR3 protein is CAWSVSAGEQFF. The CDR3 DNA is TGTGCCTGGAGTGTATCAGCGGGAGAGCAGTTCTTC.

The CDR3 is CASSLKDRVLTDTQYF. The CDR3 DNA sequence: TGTGCCAGCAGTCTTAAGGACAGGGTGTTGACAGATACGCAGTATTTT. The rearrangement links TRBV28 to TRBJ2-3; 8 bases match TRBD1. The CDR3 runs 16 residues. Looked up from germline, CDR1 is MDHEN and CDR2 is SYDVKM. V was clipped by 5 bases and J by 3 bases; unmatched bases: 10.

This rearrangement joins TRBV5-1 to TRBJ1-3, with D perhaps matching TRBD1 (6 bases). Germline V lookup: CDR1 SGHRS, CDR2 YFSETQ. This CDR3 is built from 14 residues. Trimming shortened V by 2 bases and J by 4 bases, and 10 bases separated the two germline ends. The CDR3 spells CASSLGQLGNTIYF. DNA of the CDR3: TGCGCCAGCAGCTTAGGACAGTTAGGAAACACCATATATTTT.

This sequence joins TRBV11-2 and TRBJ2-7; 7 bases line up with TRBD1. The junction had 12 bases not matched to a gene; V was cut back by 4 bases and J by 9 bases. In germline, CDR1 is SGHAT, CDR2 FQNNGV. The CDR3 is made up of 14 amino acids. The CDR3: CASSYSNRGSVQYF. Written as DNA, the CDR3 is TGTGCCAGCAGCTATAGTAACAGGGGATCGGTGCAGTACTTC.

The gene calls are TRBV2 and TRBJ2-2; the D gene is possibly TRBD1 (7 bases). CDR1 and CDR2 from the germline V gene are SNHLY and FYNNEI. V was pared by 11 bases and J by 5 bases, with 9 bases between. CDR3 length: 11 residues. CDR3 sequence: CAPGGTGELFF. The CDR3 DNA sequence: TGTGCCCCAGGGGGGACCGGGGAGCTGTTTTTT.

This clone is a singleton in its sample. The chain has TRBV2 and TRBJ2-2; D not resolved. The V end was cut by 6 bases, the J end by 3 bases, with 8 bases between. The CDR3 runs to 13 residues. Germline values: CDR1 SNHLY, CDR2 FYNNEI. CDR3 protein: CASRVQDTGELFF. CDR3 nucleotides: TGTGCCAGCAGGGTACAAGACACCGGGGAGCTGTTTTTT.

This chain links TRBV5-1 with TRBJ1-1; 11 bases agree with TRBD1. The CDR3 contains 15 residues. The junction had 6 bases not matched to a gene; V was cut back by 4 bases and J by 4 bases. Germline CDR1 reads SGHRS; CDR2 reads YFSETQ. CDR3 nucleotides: TGCGCCAGCAGCGGCCGCGGGACAGGGGGCACTGAAGCTTTCTTT. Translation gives CASSGRGTGGTEAFF.

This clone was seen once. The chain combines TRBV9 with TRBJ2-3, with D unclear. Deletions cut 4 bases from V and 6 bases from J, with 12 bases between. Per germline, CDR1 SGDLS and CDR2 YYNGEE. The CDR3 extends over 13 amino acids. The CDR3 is CASSSVVLDTQYF. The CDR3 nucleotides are TGTGCCAGCAGCAGCGTAGTTCTCGATACGCAGTATTTT.

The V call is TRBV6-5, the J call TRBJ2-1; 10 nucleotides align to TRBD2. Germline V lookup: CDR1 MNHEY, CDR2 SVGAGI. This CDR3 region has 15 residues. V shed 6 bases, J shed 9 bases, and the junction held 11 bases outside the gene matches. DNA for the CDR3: TGTGCCAGCAGAATGAGCGGGAGGGGGCACGGTGAGCAGTTCTTC. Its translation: CASRMSGRGHGEQFF.

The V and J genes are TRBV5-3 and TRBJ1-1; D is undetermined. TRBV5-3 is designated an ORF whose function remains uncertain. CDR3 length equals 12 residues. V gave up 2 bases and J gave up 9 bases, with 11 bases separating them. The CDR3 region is CARSFAEKKAFF. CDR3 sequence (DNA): TGTGCCAGAAGCTTTGCGGAGAAGAAAGCTTTCTTT.

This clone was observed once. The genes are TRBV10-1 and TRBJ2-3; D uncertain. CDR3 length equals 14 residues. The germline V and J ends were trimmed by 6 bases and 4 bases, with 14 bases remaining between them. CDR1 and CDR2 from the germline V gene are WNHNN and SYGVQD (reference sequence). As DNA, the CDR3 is TGCGCCAGCAGCGCTCCTAGATACGCAGATACGCAGTATTTT. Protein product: CASSAPRYADTQYF.

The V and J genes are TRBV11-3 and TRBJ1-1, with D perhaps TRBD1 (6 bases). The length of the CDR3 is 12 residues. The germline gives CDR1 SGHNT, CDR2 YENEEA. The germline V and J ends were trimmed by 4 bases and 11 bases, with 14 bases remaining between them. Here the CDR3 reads CASSSDSPRAFF. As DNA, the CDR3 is TGTGCCAGCAGCTCGGACAGCCCGAGGGCTTTCTTT.

CDR3 nucleotide sequence: TGCGCCAGCAGCCTAGGACTAGCGGGAAAAGAGACCCAGTACTTC. Protein product: CASSLGLAGKETQYF. The chain links TRBV5-1 to TRBJ2-5; 12 nucleotides line up with TRBD2. This CDR3 comprises 15 residues. Trimming removed 4 bases from V and 3 bases from J; junction bases left unmatched: 4. The V gene's germline CDR1 is SGHRS and CDR2 YFSETQ.

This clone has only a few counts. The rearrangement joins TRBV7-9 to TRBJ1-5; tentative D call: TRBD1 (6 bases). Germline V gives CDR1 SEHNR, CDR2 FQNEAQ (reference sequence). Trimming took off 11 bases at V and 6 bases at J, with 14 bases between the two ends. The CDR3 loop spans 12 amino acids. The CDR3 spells CALGAGSQPQHF. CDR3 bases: TGTGCCCTGGGGGCAGGTTCTCAGCCCCAGCATTTT.

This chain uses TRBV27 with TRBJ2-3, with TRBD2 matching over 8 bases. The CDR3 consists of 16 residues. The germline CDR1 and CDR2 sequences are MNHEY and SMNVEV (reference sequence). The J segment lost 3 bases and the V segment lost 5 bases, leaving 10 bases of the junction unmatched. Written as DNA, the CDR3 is TGTGCCAGCAGTCTGGCCTGGCGGGAGGTAACAGATACGCAGTATTTT. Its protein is CASSLAWREVTDTQYF.

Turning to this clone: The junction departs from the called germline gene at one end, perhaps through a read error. The CDR3 is CVSSLGGDIRNTEAFF. In DNA form, the CDR3 reads TGCGTCAGCAGCCTCGGGGGGGATATAAGAAACACTGAAGCTTTCTTT. The chain employs TRBV5-1 and TRBJ1-1; weak D call: TRBD1 (5 bases). Germline V gives CDR1 SGHRS, CDR2 YFSETQ. CDR3 size: 16 residues.